The rows below give T cell receptor beta chains drawn from one sample of a study of shared clonotypes between healthy human individuals. Method: immunoSEQ multiplex PCR; TCRdb's copy keeps in-frame clones and lacks some. Counted here are over 400,000 clones, about 96% occurring once; the ten biggest clones make up around 0.067%. Sequences were obtained from naive CD4+ T cells sorted from blood. These TCRs come from a woman aged 30 to 39 in good health. The CDR3 runs from the conserved cysteine through the conserved F or W. A D gene is named only where the DNA matches it firmly. Some rows mark clone size as missing; the rest say once, few, many or name a class of expanded clone.

NA | NA | TRBJ2-5 | TRBV2 | CASSESWGSLKEQYF | TGTGCCAGCAGTGAATCTTGGGGGTCCCTTAAGGAGCAGTACTTC
NA | NA | TRBJ1-2 | TRBV4-1 | CASSQGDYGYTF | TGCGCCAGCAGCCAAGGGGACTATGGCTACACCTTC
NA | TRBD2 | TRBJ2-7 | TRBV6-4 | CASSQAASGNYEQYF | TGTGCCAGCAGCCAGGCCGCTAGCGGGAACTACGAGCAGTACTTC
NA | TRBD1 | TRBJ1-2 | TRBV30 | CAWSRQGRGGYTF | TGTGCCTGGAGCCGACAGGGGCGGGGTGGCTACACCTTC
NA | TRBD2 | TRBJ2-3 | TRBV9 | CASSWTSSTGTQYF | TGTGCCAGCAGCTGGACTAGTTCCACGGGTACGCAGTATTTT
NA | TRBD2 | TRBJ2-5 | TRBV19 | CATATSGTYQETQYF | TGTGCCACAGCGACTAGCGGGACGTACCAAGAGACCCAGTACTTC
NA | NA | TRBJ2-1 | TRBV5-4 | CASSLALGFRDEQFF | TGTGCCAGCAGCTTGGCCTTGGGGTTTAGGGACGAGCAGTTCTTC
NA | NA | TRBJ2-1 | TRBV27 | CASSQGGTRVLLQFF | TGTGCCAGCAGTCAGGGGGGGACAAGGGTCCTATTGCAGTTCTTC
NA | TRBD2 | TRBJ2-7 | TRBV11-2 | CASSLVPGLAGSYEQYF | TGTGCCAGCAGCTTAGTCCCGGGACTAGCCGGGTCCTACGAGCAGTACTTC
NA | NA | TRBJ1-2 | TRBV16 | CASSQPAGGRYGYTF | TGTGCCAGCAGCCAACCGGCTGGAGGGAGGTATGGCTACACCTTC
once | TRBD1 | TRBJ2-3 | TRBV19 | CASSNQQGADTQYF | TGTGCCAGTAGTAACCAACAGGGGGCAGATACGCAGTATTTT
NA | TRBD2 | TRBJ2-7 | TRBV28 | CASSETSGSIYEQYF | TGTGCCAGCAGCGAGACTAGCGGGAGTATCTACGAGCAGTACTTC
few | NA | TRBJ1-1 | TRBV5-1 | CASSATEDEAFF | TGCGCCAGCAGCGCGACAGAGGATGAAGCTTTCTTT
NA | TRBD1 | TRBJ2-3 | TRBV25-1 | CASSELPGQSSTDTQYF | TGTGCCAGCAGTGAACTTCCGGGACAGTCAAGCACAGATACGCAGTATTTT
NA | NA | TRBJ2-7 | TRBV28 | CASSSGPHYEQYF | TGTGCCAGCAGCTCCGGGCCTCACTACGAGCAGTACTTC
NA | NA | TRBJ2-1 | TRBV6-1 | CASSGTEGSNEQFF | TGTGCCAGCAGTGGTACTGAGGGGAGTAATGAGCAGTTCTTC
NA | TRBD2 | TRBJ2-2 | TRBV9 | CASRLTSGGVAGELFF | TGTGCCAGCAGGTTAACTAGCGGGGGAGTGGCCGGGGAGCTGTTTTTT
NA | NA | TRBJ1-2 | TRBV6-5 | CASSETGRASYGYTF | TGTGCCAGCAGCGAGACAGGCCGAGCCTCTTATGGCTACACCTTC
NA | TRBD1 | TRBJ2-3 | TRBV5-1 | CASSPRPGQGIVTQYF | TGCGCCAGCAGCCCCCGCCCTGGACAGGGGATTGTTACGCAGTATTTT
NA | NA | TRBJ2-1 | TRBV4-1 | CASSQGRGTTGGEQFF | TGCGCCAGCAGCCAAGGTCGCGGGACAACGGGCGGTGAGCAGTTCTTC
NA | NA | TRBJ1-5 | TRBV19 | CASSIRTDSNQPQHF | TGTGCCAGTAGTATCAGGACAGATAGCAATCAGCCCCAGCATTTT
NA | TRBD1 | TRBJ1-5 | TRBV27 | CASSSTGERQPQHF | TGTGCCAGCAGTTCCACAGGGGAACGACAGCCCCAGCATTTT
once | TRBD2 | TRBJ2-1 | TRBV5-5 | CASSSLAVSSYNEQFF | TGTGCCAGCAGCTCGCTAGCGGTAAGCTCCTACAATGAGCAGTTCTTC
NA | TRBD2 | TRBJ2-7 | TRBV5-1 | CASSQLIYGTNYEQYF | TGCGCTAGCAGCCAACTAATTTACGGGACTAACTACGAGCAGTACTTC
NA | NA | TRBJ2-7 | TRBV15 | CATSRESQGTTYEQYF | TGTGCCACCAGCAGAGAAAGTCAGGGGACCACCTACGAGCAGTACTTC
NA | TRBD2 | TRBJ2-7 | TRBV2 | CASSTTSVYEQYF | TGTGCCAGCAGCACGACTAGCGTCTACGAGCAGTACTTC
NA | NA | TRBJ1-4 | TRBV2 | CASSDEVSTNEKLFF | TGTGCCAGCAGTGATGAGGTTTCAACTAATGAAAAACTGTTTTTT
NA | NA | TRBJ2-7 | TRBV19 | CASSIRIPADTYEQYF | TGTGCCAGTAGTATAAGAATCCCGGCTGACACCTACGAGCAGTACTTC
NA | NA | TRBJ2-6 | TRBV28 | CASSNPTLTQSRANVLTF | TGTGCCAGCAGTAACCCCACTCTGACACAAAGTCGGGCCAACGTCCTGACTTTC
NA | NA | TRBJ2-7 | TRBV5-5 | CASSLASSEPYEQYF | TGTGCCAGCAGCTTGGCCTCAAGCGAGCCCTACGAGCAGTACTTC
NA | NA | TRBJ2-2 | TRBV18 | CASSLRPGELFF | TGTGCCAGCTCACTTAGGCCCGGGGAGCTGTTTTTT
NA | NA | TRBJ2-7 | TRBV15 | CATSREMDGTYEQYF | TGTGCCACCAGCAGAGAAATGGACGGCACCTACGAGCAGTACTTC
NA | NA | TRBJ1-6 | TRBV6-5 | CASSYGWDYNSPLHF | TGTGCCAGCAGTTACGGGTGGGACTATAATTCACCCCTCCACTTT
NA | NA | TRBJ2-3 | TRBV11-3 | CASSLDQRAGDTQYF | TGTGCCAGCAGCTTAGATCAGAGGGCGGGAGATACGCAGTATTTT
NA | NA | TRBJ1-1 | TRBV7-9 | CASSLEGDTEAFF | TGTGCCAGCAGCTTAGAAGGAGACACTGAAGCTTTCTTT
NA | NA | TRBJ1-2 | TRBV9 | CASSVAAGTAYGYTF | TGTGCCAGCAGCGTAGCAGCGGGGACGGCCTATGGCTACACCTTC
NA | NA | TRBJ2-7 | TRBV7-9 | CASSLDQLFYEQYF | TGTGCCAGCAGCTTAGATCAACTCTTCTACGAGCAGTACTTC
NA | NA | TRBJ2-1 | TRBV7-2 | CASSLALLSSYNEQFF | TGTGCCAGCAGCTTAGCCCTCTTAAGCTCCTACAATGAGCAGTTCTTC
NA | TRBD1 | TRBJ2-5 | TRBV5-1 | CASSSGPRGETQYF | TGCGCCAGCAGCTCTGGGCCCAGGGGGGAGACCCAGTACTTC
NA | TRBD1 | TRBJ1-2 | TRBV28 | CASSPGTGVIGYTF | TGTGCCAGCAGCCCCGGGACAGGGGTTATTGGCTACACCTTC
NA | TRBD2 | TRBJ2-7 | TRBV5-4 | CASSSRASGPSYEQYF | TGTGCCAGCAGCTCGCGAGCTAGCGGCCCCTCCTACGAGCAGTACTTC
NA | NA | TRBJ2-3 | TRBV6-5 | CASRDLLTDTQYF | TGTGCCAGCAGGGACCTACTCACAGATACGCAGTATTTT
NA | TRBD2 | TRBJ2-1 | TRBV5-6 | CASSFGEGAYNEQFF | TGTGCCAGCAGCTTTGGGGAGGGAGCCTACAATGAGCAGTTCTTC